This T cell receptor (beta chain) was found in a study of cytomegalovirus exposure and HLA in healthy donors. Only in-frame clones appear in the TCRdb table, and some are missing; sequencing was by immunoSEQ multiplex PCR. The sample holds 160,000 or so clones, 80% to 85% seen once. This CDR3 is 13 amino acids long. V was pared by 5 bases and J by 2 bases, with 10 bases between. Germline V gene sequence: CDR1 LNHDA, CDR2 SQIVND (reference sequence). The chain links TRBV19 to TRBJ2-7, with TRBD2 as a possible D gene (6 bases). The specimen sequenced was PBMCs. This sequence originates from a man aged 30-40 years in good health and CMV-seropositive. This chain's CDR3 is CASSLGGPYEQYF. The CDR3 nucleotides read TGTGCCAGTAGTTTGGGAGGTCCCTACGAGCAGTACTTC. Drawing the rest from reference TRBV19 and TRBJ2-7, the complete variable domain is DGGITQSPKYLFRKEGQNVTLSCEQNLNHDAMYWYRQDPGQGLRLIYYSQIVNDFQKGDIAEGYSVSREKKESFPLTVTSAQKNPTAFYLCASSLGGPYEQYFGPGTRLTVT.